Each of the 5 T cell receptor beta chains below was sequenced from the same sample in a study of identical twins. Each CDR3 protein gets one entry after TCRdb re-called the 5' RACE reads with MiXCR. Here the sample spans a few hundred thousand distinct CDR3 sequences, 14% being singletons. The sample also formed part of further work on yellow fever vaccine responses in identical twins.

Input material: CD4+ T cells sorted from blood. The origin of the receptors is a young woman in good health.

In this sample, this clonotype turned up a few times. This chain links TRBV20-1 with TRBJ2-1; the D is unclear. Trimming took 1 base from V and 6 from J, leaving 10 bases between them. This CDR3 contains 13 residues. CDR1 DFQATT and CDR2 SNEGSKA come from the germline V gene (reference sequence). Here the CDR3 reads CSARAGPGNEQFF. The DNA for the CDR3 is TGCAGTGCTAGAGCGGGCCCAGGCAATGAGCAGTTCTTC.

The chain links TRBV28 to TRBJ1-4; D is undetermined. CDR1 is MDHEN and CDR2 is SYDVKM in the germline V gene. V lost 3 bases to trimming and J lost 8 bases, with 16 bases between them. The CDR3 is 15 amino acids. CDR3 in amino acids: CASSLQTPNQEKLFF. The CDR3 DNA reads TGTGCCAGCAGTTTGCAAACACCCAATCAAGAAAAACTGTTTTTT.

J is TRBJ2-7 and V is TRBV20-1; the D gene is possibly TRBD2 (5 bases). Germline CDR1 DFQATT, CDR2 SNEGSKA (reference sequence). This CDR3 has 15 residues. The germline V and J ends were trimmed by 0 bases and 0 bases, with 12 bases remaining between them. The DNA for the CDR3 is TGCAGTGCTAGAGATGCCGGAGGTCACTCCTACGAGCAGTACTTC. This encodes CSARDAGGHSYEQYF.

The rearrangement joins TRBV12-3 or TRBV12-4 to TRBJ2-3; D is uncertain. V was cut by 6 bases and J by 0 bases, with 13 bases left in between. This CDR3 contains 15 residues. The CDR3 DNA reads TGTGCCAGCAGCCCCGAATACTCTAGCACAGATACGCAGTATTTT. Translating it yields CASSPEYSSTDTQYF.

This clonotype appeared many times. V is TRBV28 and J is TRBJ2-7; the D is unclear. V lost 5 bases, J lost 5 bases, and 7 bases lay in between. Germline values: CDR1 MDHEN, CDR2 SYDVKM. This CDR3 is 11 amino acids long. As DNA, the CDR3 is TGTGCCAGCAGTCCCCGGAACGAGCAGTACTTC. It is translated as CASSPRNEQYF.